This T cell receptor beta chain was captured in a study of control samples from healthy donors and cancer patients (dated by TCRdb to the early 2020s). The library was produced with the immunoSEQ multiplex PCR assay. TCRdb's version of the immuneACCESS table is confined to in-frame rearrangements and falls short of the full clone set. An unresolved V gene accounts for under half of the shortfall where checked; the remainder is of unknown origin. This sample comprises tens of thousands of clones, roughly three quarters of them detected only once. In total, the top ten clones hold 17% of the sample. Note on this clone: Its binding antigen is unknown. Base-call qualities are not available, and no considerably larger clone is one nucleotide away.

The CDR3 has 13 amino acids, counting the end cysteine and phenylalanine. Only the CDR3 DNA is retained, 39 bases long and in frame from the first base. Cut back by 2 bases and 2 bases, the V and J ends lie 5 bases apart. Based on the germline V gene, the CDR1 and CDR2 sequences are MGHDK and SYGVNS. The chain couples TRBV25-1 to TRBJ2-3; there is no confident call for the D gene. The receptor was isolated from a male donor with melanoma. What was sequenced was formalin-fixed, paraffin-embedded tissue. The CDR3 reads CASSEENTDTQYF. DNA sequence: TGTGCCAGCAGTGAAGAAAACACAGATACGCAGTATTTT.